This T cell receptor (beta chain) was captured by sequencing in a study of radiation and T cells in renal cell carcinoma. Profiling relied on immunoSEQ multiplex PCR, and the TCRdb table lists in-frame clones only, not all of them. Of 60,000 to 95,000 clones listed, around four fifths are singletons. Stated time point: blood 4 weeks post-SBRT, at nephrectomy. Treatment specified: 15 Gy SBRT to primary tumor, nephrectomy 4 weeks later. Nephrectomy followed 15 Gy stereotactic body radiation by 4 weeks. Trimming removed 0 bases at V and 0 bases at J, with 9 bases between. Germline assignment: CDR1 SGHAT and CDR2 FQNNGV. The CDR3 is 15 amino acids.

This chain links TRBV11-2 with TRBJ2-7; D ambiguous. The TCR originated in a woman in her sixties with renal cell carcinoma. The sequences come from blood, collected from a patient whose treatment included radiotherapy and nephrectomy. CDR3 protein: CASSLEAVSSYEQYF. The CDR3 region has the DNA TGTGCCAGCAGCTTAGAGGCGGTAAGCTCCTACGAGCAGTACTTC. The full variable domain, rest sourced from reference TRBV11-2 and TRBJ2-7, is EAGVAQSPRYKIIEKRQSVAFWCNPISGHATLYWYQQILGQGPKLLIQFQNNGVVDDSQLPKDRFSAERLKGVDSTLKIQPAKLEDSAVYLCASSLEAVSSYEQYFGPGTRLTVT.